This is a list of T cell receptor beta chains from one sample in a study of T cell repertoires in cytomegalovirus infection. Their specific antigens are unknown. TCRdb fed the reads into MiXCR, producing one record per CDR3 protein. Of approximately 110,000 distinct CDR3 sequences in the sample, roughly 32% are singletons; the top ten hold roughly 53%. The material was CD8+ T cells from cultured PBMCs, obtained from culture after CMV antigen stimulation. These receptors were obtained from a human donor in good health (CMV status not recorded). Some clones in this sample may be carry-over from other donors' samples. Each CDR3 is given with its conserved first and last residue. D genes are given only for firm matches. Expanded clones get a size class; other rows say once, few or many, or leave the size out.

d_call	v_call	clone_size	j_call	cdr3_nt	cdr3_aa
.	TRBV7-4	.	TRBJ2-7	TGTGCCAGCAGCTTTATATCCTCAAGGGTGGCCTCAGGTCTCTACGAGCAGTACTTC	CASSFISSRVASGLYEQYF
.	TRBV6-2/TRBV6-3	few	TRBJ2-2	TGTGCCAGCAATCACCCGGGGTATACAACCGGGGAGCTGTTTTTT	CASNHPGYTTGELFF
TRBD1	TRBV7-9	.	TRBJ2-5	TGTGCCAGCAGCTTACCCCGGGGTCGGACAGGGGTCAACCAAGAGACCCAGTACTTC	CASSLPRGRTGVNQETQYF
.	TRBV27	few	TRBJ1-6	TGTGCCAGCAGTTTCCCGCCGCCCTCACCCCTCCACTTT	CASSFPPPSPLHF
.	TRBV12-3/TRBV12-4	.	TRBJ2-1	TGTGCCAGCACCACATACGTCGGTAATGAGCAGTTCTTC	CASTTYVGNEQFF
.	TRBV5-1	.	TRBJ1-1	TGCGCCAGCAGCTTGGTAAGGGTTCGGGACACTGAAGCTTTCTTT	CASSLVRVRDTEAFF
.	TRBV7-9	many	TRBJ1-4	TGTGCCAGCGGATCCAGGGGAATTGTCGAAAAACTGTTTTTT	CASGSRGIVEKLFF
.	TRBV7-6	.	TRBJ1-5	TGTGCCAGCAGCCCAGAGGCAGGTTCATATAGCAATCAGCCCCAGCATTTT	CASSPEAGSYSNQPQHF
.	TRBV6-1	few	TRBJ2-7	TGTGCCAGCAGGGACTCAGGAACCTACGAGCAGTACTTC	CASRDSGTYEQYF
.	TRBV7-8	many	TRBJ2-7	TGTGCCAGCAGCCCCTCCCCGGGGGCAGTCTACGAGCAGTACTTC	CASSPSPGAVYEQYF
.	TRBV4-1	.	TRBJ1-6	TGCGCCAGCAGCCAAGTAGGGTATAGCTCCTATAATTCACCCCTCCACTTT	CASSQVGYSSYNSPLHF
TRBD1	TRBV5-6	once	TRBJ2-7	TGTGCCAGCAGCCTGAGCTGGGCAGGGGGCATCGACGAGCAGTACTTC	CASSLSWAGGIDEQYF
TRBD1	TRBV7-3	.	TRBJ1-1	TGTGCCAGCGCAGACCGGGACAGGGGCATGAACACTGAAGCTTTCTTT	CASADRDRGMNTEAFF
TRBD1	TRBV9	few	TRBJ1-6	TGTGCCAGCAGCGCTTCGACAGGGTTTCGGTCACCCCTCCACTTT	CASSASTGFRSPLHF
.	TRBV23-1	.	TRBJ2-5	TGCGCCAGCAGTCAATTCGGGGCGCAAGAGACCCAGTACTTC	CASSQFGAQETQYF
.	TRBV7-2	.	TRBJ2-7	TGTGCCAGCAGCTTAGCGCTTGCGGACTACGAGCAGTACTTC	CASSLALADYEQYF
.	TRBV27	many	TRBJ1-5	TGTGCCAGCAGTTTGGGGACGGGAGGCAATCAGCCCCAGCATTTT	CASSLGTGGNQPQHF
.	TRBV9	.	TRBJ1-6	TGTGCCAGCAGCCCGGGCTTGTCCTCACCCCTCCACTTT	CASSPGLSSPLHF
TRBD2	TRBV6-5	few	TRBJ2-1	TGTGCCAGCAGGCCGGGACTAGGCGCCCATGAGCAGTTCTTC	CASRPGLGAHEQFF
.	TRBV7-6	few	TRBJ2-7	TGTGCCAGCACCCCTGGGGGTCCGGGACATCCGACCTACGAGCAGTACTTC	CASTPGGPGHPTYEQYF
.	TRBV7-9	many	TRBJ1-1	TGTGCCAGCAGCTTAGTGAGGCTCACTGAAGCTTTCTTT	CASSLVRLTEAFF
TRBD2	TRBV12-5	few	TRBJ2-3	TGTGCTAGTGGTGACCTGACTAGCGCCTACACAGATACGCAGTATTTT	CASGDLTSAYTDTQYF
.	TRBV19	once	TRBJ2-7	TGTGCCAGTAGTATATGGCAGGGTTACGAGCAGTACTTC	CASSIWQGYEQYF
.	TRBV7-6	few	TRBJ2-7	TGTGCCAGCAGCTCCCCCGTGGGGGGTTACGAGCAGTACTTC	CASSSPVGGYEQYF
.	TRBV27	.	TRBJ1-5	TGTGCCAGCACCCCTGTCTGGGGGGCAGGGCAGCCCCAGCATTTT	CASTPVWGAGQPQHF
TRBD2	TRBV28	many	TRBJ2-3	TGTGCCAGCAGTCTACGACTAGCGGGCGGCACAGATACGCAGTATTTT	CASSLRLAGGTDTQYF
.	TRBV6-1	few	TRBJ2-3	TGTGCCAGCAGTGAAGTAGGGGGTTCAAGTGATACGCAGTATTTT	CASSEVGGSSDTQYF
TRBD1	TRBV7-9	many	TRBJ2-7	TGTGCCAGCAGCTTAGAGGACAGGGGCACCTACGAGCAGTACTTC	CASSLEDRGTYEQYF
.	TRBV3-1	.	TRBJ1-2	TGTGCCAGCAGCCAAAGACGGATCTATGGCTACACCTTC	CASSQRRIYGYTF
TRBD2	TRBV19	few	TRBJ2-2	TGTGCCAGTAGTACCAGCGGGGGGGCCGCCGGGGAGCTGTTTTTT	CASSTSGGAAGELFF
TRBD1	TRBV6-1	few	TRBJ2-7	TGTGCCAGCACCTTCTTGGGACAGGGGTTTTACGAGCAGTACTTC	CASTFLGQGFYEQYF
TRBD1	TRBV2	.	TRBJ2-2	TGTGCCAGCACCCCCCGGACAGGGAACACCGGGGAGCTGTTTTTT	CASTPRTGNTGELFF
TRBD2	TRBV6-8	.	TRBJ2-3	TGTGCCAGCAGTTACTCCTGGCTAGCGGGGGACACAGATACGCAGTATTTT	CASSYSWLAGDTDTQYF
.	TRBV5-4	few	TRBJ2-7	TGTGCCAGCAGCCCACGAGGTATAGGGGTTCCCTACGAGCAGTACTTC	CASSPRGIGVPYEQYF
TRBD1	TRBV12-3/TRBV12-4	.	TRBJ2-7	TGTGCCAGCAGCGGGACAGTAGGCGAGCAGTACTTC	CASSGTVGEQYF
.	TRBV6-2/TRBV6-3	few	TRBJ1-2	TGTGCCAGCAGTTACTCGATGTCTACCGGGACACTTGGTGGCTACACCTTC	CASSYSMSTGTLGGYTF
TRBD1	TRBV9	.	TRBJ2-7	TGTGCCAGCAGCCCCCGACAGGGACGCGAGCAGTACTTC	CASSPRQGREQYF
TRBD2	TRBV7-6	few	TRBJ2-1	TGTGCCAGCAGCTTAGCCGGGGGGTCCAATGAGCAGTTCTTC	CASSLAGGSNEQFF
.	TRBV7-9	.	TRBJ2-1	TGTGCCAGCAGCTTAGCTCCAGCGGCCTCCTACAATGAGCAGTTCTTC	CASSLAPAASYNEQFF
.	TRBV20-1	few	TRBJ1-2	TGCAGTGCTAGAGGAGTCCCTGACAGTTCGGCAGGGGTAGGTGGCTACACCTTC	CSARGVPDSSAGVGGYTF
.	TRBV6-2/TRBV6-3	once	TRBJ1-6	TGTGCCAGCACCGACAGGAGCCCGGATAATTCACCCCTCCACTTT	CASTDRSPDNSPLHF
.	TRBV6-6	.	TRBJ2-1	TGTGCCAGCAGTTACTCTTTCCGCCATGAGCAGTTCTTC	CASSYSFRHEQFF
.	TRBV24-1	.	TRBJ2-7	TGTGCCACCAGTGGGCCGGGATCCTCCTACGAGCAGTACTTC	CATSGPGSSYEQYF
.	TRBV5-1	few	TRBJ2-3	TGCGCCAGCAGCTTGGGACTAGAGGCCCAGTATTTT	CASSLGLEAQYF